This T cell receptor (beta chain) was observed in a study of cytomegalovirus exposure and HLA in healthy donors. The junction had 9 bases not matched to a gene; V was cut back by 4 bases and J by 6 bases. The CDR3 covers 16 residues. CDR1 MDHEN and CDR2 SYDVKM come from the germline V gene. The PCR employed 60 Vbeta primers together with 13 Jbeta primers. Profiling relied on immunoSEQ multiplex PCR, and the TCRdb table lists in-frame clones only, not all of them. The table records roughly 150,000 clones, approximately 80% of them present only once. In its sample, this clone was seen a few times. The V gene is TRBV28, the J gene TRBJ2-3, with TRBD2 matching over 11 bases. The specimen sequenced was PBMCs. The TCR sequence derives from a woman in her forties in good health and CMV-seronegative. CDR3 nucleotides: TGTGCCAGCAGTTCCCCGGTAGCGGGAGGGTCGGATACGCAGTATTTT. This gives the protein CASSSPVAGGSDTQYF.